This T cell receptor (beta chain) comes out of a study of blood T cell repertoires in COVID-19. Overall study: The analysed material was cDNA or gDNA that came from T cells, B-cell-depleted T cells, or PBMCs.

Participants spanned ages about 18 to 95 years and resided in 20 to 25 US areas. Recovered participants had two consecutive negative NP/OP PCR tests, healthcare professional clearance, or symptom resolution. Assay: immunoSEQ multiplex PCR; the TCRdb copy retains only in-frame clones and omits some. The repertoire holds around 250,000 clones, with just over 85% as singletons. The sequenced sample was PBMCs or T cells enriched from blood (not recorded which). The sequence derives from a man between 18 and 29 years old who had recovered from COVID-19.

In DNA form, the CDR3 reads TGTGCCAGCAGCCAAGCGCTGGGGACTAGCGGGGGGTACTACGAGCAGTACTTC. Its translation: CASSQALGTSGGYYEQYF. The chain couples TRBV7-2 to TRBJ2-7; TRBD2 agrees at 15 bases. The CDR3 is 18 amino acids. Unmatched junction bases numbered 11, after V lost 5 bases and J lost 3 bases. Germline-derived CDR1 and CDR2 are SGHTA and FQGNSA.